These 7 T cell receptor beta chains share one sample of origin, sequenced in a study of cytomegalovirus exposure and HLA in healthy donors. The PCR was carried out with 60 Vbeta primers and 13 Jbeta primers. Clones were read by immunoSEQ multiplex PCR, and TCRdb kept only the in-frame ones, dropping some. Here the sample spans about 130,000 clones, approximately 72% being singletons. Sequencing was done on a sample of PBMCs. The receptors derive from a human donor in good health.

The chain is built from TRBV29-1 and TRBJ2-5; 10 nucleotides agree with TRBD1. Germline CDR1 and CDR2: SQVTM and ANQGSEA. This CDR3 is built from 12 residues. Trimming at V came to 6 bases and at J to 5 bases, leaving 3 bases not matched to a gene. The CDR3 loop reads CSVPDRGETQYF. CDR3 sequence (DNA): TGCAGCGTGCCGGACAGGGGGGAGACCCAGTACTTC.

V gene TRBV7-2 combines with J gene TRBJ2-7, with D hard to call. Germline CDR1 is SGHTA and CDR2 is FQGNSA. This CDR3 is 13 amino acids long. Trimming took off 0 bases at V and 2 bases at J, with 5 bases between the two ends. In nucleotides, the CDR3 is TGTGCCAGCAGCTTAGCCCCAACCTACGAGCAGTACTTC. Translation gives CASSLAPTYEQYF.

This sequence joins TRBV2 and TRBJ2-5, with D unresolved. Germline V CDR1 and CDR2: SNHLY, FYNNEI. Trimming removed 5 bases from V and 5 bases from J, with 6 bases in between. This CDR3 has 11 amino acids. The CDR3 here is CASSLSETQYF. CDR3 DNA: TGTGCCAGCAGTTTGTCGGAGACCCAGTACTTC.

This sequence joins TRBV28 and TRBJ1-2; tentatively, D is TRBD1 (5 bases). In germline, CDR1 is MDHEN, CDR2 SYDVKM. V lost 5 bases, J lost 1 base, and 20 bases lay in between. The CDR3 has 17 residues. The CDR3 protein is CASSPGGGGRRNYGYTF. CDR3 in DNA: TGTGCCAGCAGTCCCGGTGGGGGGGGACGGCGTAACTATGGCTACACCTTC.

A single count supports this clone. The chain uses TRBV4-2 and TRBJ2-4, with 7 bases identical to TRBD2. V lost 0 bases and J lost 9; bases outside the gene matches: 11. There are 16 residues in the CDR3. Per germline, CDR1 LGHNA and CDR2 YNFKEQ. CDR3 sequence: CASSQEFRGAGRIQYF. The CDR3 DNA sequence: TGTGCCAGCAGCCAAGAGTTTCGGGGAGCGGGACGCATTCAGTACTTC.

This chain uses TRBV30 with TRBJ1-6, with 7 bases identical to TRBD1. Germline V gene sequence: CDR1 GTSNPN, CDR2 SVGIG (reference sequence). The CDR3 runs 13 residues. After removal of 8 bases from V and 7 bases from J, the junction contained 8 bases not matched to a gene. The CDR3 DNA reads TGTGCCGGGCAGGGGGTATTGAATTCACCCCTCCACTTT. Protein sequence: CAGQGVLNSPLHF.

The chain combines TRBV2 with TRBJ2-3; D possibly corresponds to TRBD2 (7 bases). Germline-derived CDR1 and CDR2 are SNHLY and FYNNEI. CDR3 length: 12 residues. V was clipped by 9 bases and J by 4 bases, with 11 bases between them. CDR3 bases: TGTGCCAGGGGAGGGGGGCCAGATACGCAGTATTTT. Translation gives CARGGGPDTQYF. Using reference TRBV2 and TRBJ2-3 for the parts outside the CDR3, the full variable domain is EPEVTQTPSHQVTQMGQEVILRCVPISNHLYFYWYRQILGQKVEFLVSFYNNEISEKSEIFDDQFSVERPDGSNFTLKIRSTKLEDSAMYFCARGGGPDTQYFGPGTRLTVL.